This paragraph covers one T cell receptor beta chain sequence. What antigen it recognizes has not been identified. No clone much larger than this one lies a single base away; base qualities are absent. This specimen comes from a study of blood T cell repertoires in COVID-19 (dated by TCRdb to 2020 to 2021). Regarding the research as a whole: The collaborator samples originated in the United States, Italy and Spain and spanned the acute and convalescent phases of COVID-19. The prospective study material was composed of cDNA or gDNA derived from T cells, B-cell-depleted T cells, or PBMCs. The repertoires were made available in a free public database intended to serve as a resource for research on the immune response to SARS-CoV-2. The dataset comprised deeply sampled blood TCRbeta repertoires from subjects exposed to, actively infected with, or recovered from COVID-19. Samples came from the ongoing ImmuneRACE study (first 160 participants) plus 1,254 subjects from 6 global collaborators. HLA class I and class II types, where available, came from metadata supplied by the sample provider rather than from assay-based typing. Sample metadata almost always included a de-identified subject ID, COVID-19 status, age in years and sex. Results and caveats for the whole study, not just this receptor: The amount of clinical and demographic metadata varied by source and participant and was provided uncurated.

TCRbeta CDR3 regions were amplified from genomic DNA by means of the immunoSEQ Assay, a bias-controlled multiplex PCR. Turning to the authors' computational methods: The number of nucleated cells in each sample was estimated from the amplification of reference gene primers within the assay. To quantify the absolute abundance of each unique TCRbeta CDR3 rearrangement, sequence reads were collapsed and filtered. For each sample, productive Simpson clonality was calculated as the square root of Simpson's diversity index over productive rearrangements. TCRdb stores this immuneACCESS table with in-frame sequences only. Part of the clones is absent; in the studies checked, under half of the shortfall reflects unresolved V genes, and no reason is known for the rest. Clone size and V and J calls were adopted from that table, with D and trimming inferred from the DNA. The sample profile shows about 200,000 clones; just under 85% of them were found once. The ten largest clones capture approximately 5% of the sample.

CDR1 and CDR2 are read off the germline V gene (reference sequence) as LNHDA and SQIVND. The V end loses 6 bases and the J end loses 2 bases, and a stretch of 14 bases separates them. From the cysteine through the phenylalanine, the CDR3 covers 14 amino acids. Here the CDR3 DNA is all that survives: 42 bases in frame from base 1. Each collaborating institution followed its own protocols to collect whole blood in K2EDTA tubes. Collaborator samples were shipped for TCRbeta analysis as frozen whole blood, isolated PBMCs, or DNA extracted from either sample type. The sample taken for sequencing was peripheral blood. The sequence links TRBV19 to TRBJ2-7; matching of 5 bases hints at TRBD1 as the D gene. This clonotype originated in a woman aged 70-85 years with active or convalescent COVID-19. At the DNA level, the sequence is TGTGCCAGTAGCTACAGGTTTTCCACCTACGAGCAGTACTTC. Translated, this is CASSYRFSTYEQYF.